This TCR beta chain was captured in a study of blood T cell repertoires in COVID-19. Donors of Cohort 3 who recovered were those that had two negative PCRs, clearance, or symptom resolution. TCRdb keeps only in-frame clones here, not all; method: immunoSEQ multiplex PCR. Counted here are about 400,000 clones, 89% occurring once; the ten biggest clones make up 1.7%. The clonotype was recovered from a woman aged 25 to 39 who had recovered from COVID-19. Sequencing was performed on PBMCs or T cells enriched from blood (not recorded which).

The CDR3 DNA follows: TGTGCCAGCAGCGCCGCGGGGAGGGGTCGCGGTAATGAAAAACTGTTTTTT. Protein product: CASSAAGRGRGNEKLFF. The chain couples TRBV5-4 to TRBJ1-4; possibly TRBD1 for D (5 bases). V lost 4 bases and J lost 4, with 20 bases in between. This CDR3 has 17 amino acids. Germline CDR1 SGHNT, CDR2 YYREEE (reference sequence). The variable domain in full, completed from reference TRBV5-4 and TRBJ1-4, reads ETGVTQSPTHLIKTRGQQVTLRCSSQSGHNTVSWYQQALGQGPQFIFQYYREEENGRGNFPPRFSGLQFPNYSSELNVNALELDDSALYLCASSAAGRGRGNEKLFFGSGTQLSVL.